This T cell receptor beta chain was obtained from a study of technical replicates of blood from several donors. Trimming took off 4 bases at V and 2 bases at J, with 19 bases between the two ends. Germline V gene lookup returns CDR1 SGHRS and CDR2 YFSETQ. The CDR3 sequence is 17 residues long. Only in-frame clones appear in the TCRdb table, and some are missing; sequencing was by immunoSEQ multiplex PCR. The top ten hold roughly 0.39% of the sample, which has tens of thousands of clones, around 97% seen once. The gene calls are TRBV5-1 and TRBJ1-3; D unresolved. This clonotype originated in a human donor in good health. Material: T cells isolated from PBMCs. In DNA form, the CDR3 reads TGCGCCAGCAGCACGGCCCCGCTAGGAATAACTGGAAACACCATATATTTT. Translated, it gives CASSTAPLGITGNTIYF.